Listed below are T cell receptor beta chains from one sample, sequenced in a study of OX40 agonist ivuxolimab in advanced cancers. The method was immunoSEQ multiplex PCR; TCRdb's version includes in-frame clones alone and lacks a portion of them. The table lists tens of thousands of clones, approximately 90% of them singletons, with around 9.9% in the top ten. The sample here was CD4+ or CD8+ T cells sorted from blood, taken in a trial of the OX40 agonist ivuxolimab. These receptors were taken from an adult with an advanced solid tumor such as melanoma, head and neck, liver or kidney cancer. The CDR3 runs from the conserved cysteine through the conserved F or W. A D gene is named only where the DNA matches it firmly. Only some rows state a clone size, as once, few, many or a class for expanded clones.

clone size	D gene	V gene	J gene	CDR3 protein	CDR3 DNA
-	-	TRBV7-8	TRBJ2-5	CASSPDWEETQYF	TGTGCCAGCAGCCCAGATTGGGAAGAGACCCAGTACTTC
-	-	TRBV7-6	TRBJ2-5	CASSLELFQETQYF	TGTGCCAGCAGCTTAGAACTGTTCCAAGAGACCCAGTACTTC
-	-	TRBV29-1	TRBJ2-5	CSGYKETQYF	TGCAGCGGATATAAAGAGACCCAGTACTTC
-	-	TRBV6-5	TRBJ2-2	CASIENGELFF	TGTGCCAGCATAGAGAACGGGGAGCTGTTTTTT
-	-	TRBV19	TRBJ1-1	CASRWGTEAFF	TGTGCCAGCAGGTGGGGAACTGAAGCTTTCTTT
few	-	TRBV6-5	TRBJ2-7	CASSGNGREQYF	TGTGCCAGCAGCGGAAACGGGCGGGAGCAGTACTTC
once	-	TRBV21-1	TRBJ2-4	CASSKRRRKAKNIQYF	TGTGCCAGCAGCAAAAGGCGGCGGAAAGCCAAAAACATTCAGTACTTC
-	-	TRBV28	TRBJ2-1	CASSLIPWESLHNEQFF	TGTGCCAGCAGTTTAATCCCATGGGAGAGTCTCCACAATGAGCAGTTCTTC
-	TRBD1	TRBV6-4	TRBJ2-7	CASSALPGGPPYEQYF	TGTGCCAGCAGCGCTCTGCCAGGGGGCCCGCCCTACGAGCAGTACTTC
-	-	TRBV4-1	TRBJ1-1	CASRKQEVTEAFF	TGCGCCAGCAGAAAACAGGAGGTCACTGAAGCTTTCTTT
-	-	TRBV30	TRBJ2-7	CAWSGTGLGNYEQYF	TGTGCCTGGAGTGGCACAGGGTTAGGGAACTACGAGCAGTACTTC
-	TRBD1	TRBV2	TRBJ1-2	CASRDRVYGYTF	TGTGCCAGCAGGGACAGGGTCTATGGCTACACCTTC
-	-	TRBV28	TRBJ2-7	CASKQGRGTFSYEQYF	TGTGCCAGCAAGCAGGGCCGCGGGACATTCTCCTACGAGCAGTACTTC
-	TRBD2	TRBV9	TRBJ2-7	CASSASGESSYEQYF	TGTGCCAGCAGCGCTAGCGGGGAGAGCTCCTACGAGCAGTACTTC
-	-	TRBV27	TRBJ1-5	CASSFGGNQPQHF	TGTGCCAGCAGTTTCGGGGGGAATCAGCCCCAGCATTTT
-	-	TRBV27	TRBJ2-7	CASSPHPAYEQYF	TGTGCCAGCAGTCCCCACCCGGCCTACGAGCAGTACTTC